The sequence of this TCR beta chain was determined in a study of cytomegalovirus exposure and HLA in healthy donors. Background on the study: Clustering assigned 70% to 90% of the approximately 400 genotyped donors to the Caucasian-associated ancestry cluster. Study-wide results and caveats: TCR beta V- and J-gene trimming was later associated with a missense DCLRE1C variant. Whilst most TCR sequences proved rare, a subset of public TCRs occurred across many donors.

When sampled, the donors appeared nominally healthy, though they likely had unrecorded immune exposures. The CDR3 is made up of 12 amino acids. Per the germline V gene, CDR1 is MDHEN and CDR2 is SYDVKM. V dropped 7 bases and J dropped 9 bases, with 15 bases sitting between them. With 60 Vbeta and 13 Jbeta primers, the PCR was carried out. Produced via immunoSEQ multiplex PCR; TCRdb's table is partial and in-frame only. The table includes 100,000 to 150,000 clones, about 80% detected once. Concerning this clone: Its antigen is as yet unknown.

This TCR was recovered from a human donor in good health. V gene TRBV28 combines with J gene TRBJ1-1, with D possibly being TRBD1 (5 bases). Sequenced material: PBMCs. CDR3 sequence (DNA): TGTGCCAGCACCATAGGGGCGAGAAAAGCTTTCTTT. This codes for CASTIGARKAFF.